Here is one TCR beta chain with its context. Its antigen is undetermined. The sample originates from a study of shared clonotypes between healthy human individuals. As handled by the study authors: ImmunoSEQ output held junction-only sequences without quality scores, so filtering differed. Clones were read by immunoSEQ multiplex PCR, and TCRdb kept only the in-frame ones, dropping some. V, J and clone size are taken as reported in that table, and D and trimming were inferred from the DNA itself. Among over a million clones listed, around 98.5% were seen once. Study-level findings and limits: Sampling covered blood only; tissue repertoires likely differ. Generation probabilities were higher for clonotypes shared across all four sorted-subset donors than for unshared ones. In general, naive subsets displayed greater estimated richness than memory subsets did.

CDR1 is SNHLY and CDR2 is FYNNEI in the germline V gene. The CDR3 sequence is 15 residues long. V lost 4 bases and J 1 base, leaving 11 bases between the germline ends. The sequence came from a man aged 30 to 39 in good health. The sample consisted of naive CD4+ T cells sorted from blood. Stated subset: CD45RA+ positively selected. The chain has TRBV2 and TRBJ2-4; tentatively, D is TRBD1 or TRBD2 (5 bases each). The CDR3 here is CASSVVGVAKNIQYF. The CDR3 DNA reads as TGTGCCAGCAGTGTGGTGGGGGTCGCCAAAAACATTCAGTACTTC.